This T cell receptor (beta chain) was identified during a study of CD8 T cells in ankylosing spondylitis. Study-wide results and caveats: Several highly homologous variants made up a TCR beta motif that seemed to typify ankylosing spondylitis blood. A CD8+ phenotype characterized the disease-linked clones, which were relatively rare in peripheral blood.

In making TCR beta libraries, quantitative 5'-RACE with molecular barcodes was used. One entry per CDR3 protein, called by TCRdb with MiXCR from the 5' RACE reads. Of tens of thousands of distinct CDR3 sequences listed, about 10% were seen once; the top ten hold approximately 1.5%. Germline-derived CDR1 and CDR2 are MNHEY and SVGAGI. Trimming took off 2 bases at V and 0 bases at J, with 7 bases between the two ends. The CDR3 loop spans 14 amino acids. This clonotype was seen repeatedly, ten times or more. Antigen specificity is unknown. The gene calls are TRBV6-5 and TRBJ2-5; D remains unclear. This TCR derives from a male donor with ankylosing spondylitis or in good health (not recorded which). Sample: blood, either unsorted or a sorted T cell fraction (not recorded which). CDR3 protein: CASSYGANQETQYF. The CDR3, as DNA: TGTGCCAGCAGTTACGGAGCGAACCAAGAGACCCAGTACTTC.